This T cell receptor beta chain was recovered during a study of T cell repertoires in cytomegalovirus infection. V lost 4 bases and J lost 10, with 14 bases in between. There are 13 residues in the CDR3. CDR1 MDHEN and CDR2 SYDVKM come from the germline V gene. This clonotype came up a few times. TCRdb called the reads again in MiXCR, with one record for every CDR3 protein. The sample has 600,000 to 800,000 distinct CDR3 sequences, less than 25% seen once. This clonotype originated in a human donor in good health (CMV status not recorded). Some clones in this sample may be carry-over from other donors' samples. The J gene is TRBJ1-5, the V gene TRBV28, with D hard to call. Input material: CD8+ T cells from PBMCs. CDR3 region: CASSSAASIPQHF. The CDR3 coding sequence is TGTGCCAGCAGTTCCGCAGCGAGTATACCCCAGCATTTT. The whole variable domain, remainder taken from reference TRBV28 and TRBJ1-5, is DVKVTQSSRYLVKRTGEKVFLECVQDMDHENMFWYRQDPGLGLRLIYFSYDVKMKEKGDIPEGYSVSREKKERFSLILESASTNQTSMYLCASSSAASIPQHFGDGTRLSIL.